A selection of T cell receptor beta chains follows, all from one sample in a study of blood T cells in healthy people across ages. Each CDR3 protein gets one entry after TCRdb re-called the 5' RACE reads with MiXCR. This table has roughly 730,000 distinct CDR3 sequences, around three fifths appearing once. Sequenced input: blood. These receptors were taken from a man aged 35 to 55 in good health. The CDR3 runs from the conserved cysteine through the conserved F or W. A D gene is named only where the DNA matches it firmly. A clone size is listed for some rows: how often the clone was seen (once, few, many), or a class if it is expanded.

clone size	V gene	D gene	J gene	CDR3 protein	CDR3 DNA
few	TRBV6-2/TRBV6-3	TRBD2	TRBJ2-7	CADRLAGREQYF	TGTGCCGATCGGCTAGCGGGACGCGAGCAGTACTTC
-	TRBV5-1	-	TRBJ2-3	CASSLGGRASTDTQYF	TGCGCCAGCAGCTTGGGGGGCCGTGCTAGCACAGATACGCAGTATTTT
-	TRBV9	-	TRBJ2-4	CASSVDGHKNIQYF	TGTGCCAGCAGCGTAGACGGCCACAAAAACATTCAGTACTTC
-	TRBV12-3/TRBV12-4	-	TRBJ2-2	CASSLLGTGELFF	TGTGCCAGCAGTTTGTTGGGCACCGGGGAGCTGTTTTTT
-	TRBV20-1	-	TRBJ1-2	CSAPRIGRVGLDGYTF	TGCAGTGCTCCCCGGATTGGGAGGGTGGGTTTGGATGGCTACACCTTC
-	TRBV12-3/TRBV12-4	-	TRBJ2-3	CASSRLAATDTQYF	TGTGCCAGCAGTCGATTAGCAGCTACAGATACGCAGTATTTT
-	TRBV20-1	TRBD1	TRBJ1-1	CSARVSPGQGYTEAFF	TGCAGTGCTAGAGTCTCCCCGGGACAGGGATACACTGAAGCTTTCTTT
-	TRBV10-3	TRBD1	TRBJ2-4	CAISEFETGQGSSKQYF	TGTGCCATCAGTGAGTTTGAGACGGGACAGGGGTCGAGTAAGCAGTACTTC
-	TRBV4-3	TRBD2	TRBJ2-7	CASSQDLAGVSYEQYF	TGCGCCAGCAGCCAAGACCTAGCGGGAGTCAGCTACGAGCAGTACTTC
-	TRBV20-1	-	TRBJ1-1	CSARDRESGTEAFF	TGCAGTGCTAGAGACCGGGAGTCCGGCACTGAAGCTTTCTTT
many	TRBV29-1	TRBD2	TRBJ2-7	CSVDRLAGGHYEQYF	TGCAGCGTTGATAGACTAGCGGGAGGGCACTACGAGCAGTACTTC
-	TRBV20-1	-	TRBJ2-1	CSAVKGRYNEQFF	TGCAGTGCCGTCAAAGGCCGCTACAATGAGCAGTTCTTC